What follows is one TCR beta chain and its context. This sample is part of a study of blood T cell repertoires in COVID-19. Background on the study: Italy, Spain and the United States were the sources of the convalescent and acute COVID-19 samples. From T cells, B-cell-depleted T cells, or PBMCs came the material, which was cDNA or gDNA.

V was pared by 5 bases and J by 2 bases, with 12 bases between. The CDR3 covers 14 residues. The germline gives CDR1 LGHDT, CDR2 YNNKEL (reference sequence). Produced via immunoSEQ multiplex PCR; TCRdb's table is partial and in-frame only. In the table there are roughly 80,000 clones, about four fifths of which are singletons. This receptor was taken from a human donor in a cohort sampled during active COVID-19. This sequence joins TRBV3-1 (or the pseudogene TRBV3-2) and TRBJ1-2; D uncertain. The sample taken for sequencing was peripheral blood. Written as DNA, the CDR3 is TGTGCCAGCAGCTACTCCGGGATCAACTATGGCTACACCTTC. Its protein is CASSYSGINYGYTF.